The subject of this entry is one TCR beta chain. Its antigen remains unknown. Trimming took 6 bases from V and 7 from J, leaving 16 bases between them. The germline gives CDR1 MDHEN, CDR2 SYDVKM. This CDR3 is 13 amino acids long. To make CD8 memory, CD45RO+ cells were put together with CCR7-negative CD45RA+ TemRA cells. The data originate from a study of shared clonotypes between healthy human individuals. Overall study: Sampling drew on donors who were a couple of women and three men aged 18 to 49. Study-wide results and limits: Non-shared clonotypes displayed generation probabilities falling below those of clonotypes present in all four donors. The authors expected sequencing depth to affect clonotype sharing among donors.

The repertoire was sequenced with immunoSEQ multiplex PCR; TCRdb's copy has only in-frame clones and lacks some. The data hold fewer than 850,000 clones, with about 90% observed a single time. The genes are TRBV28 and TRBJ2-7; perhaps D is TRBD1 or TRBD2 (5 bases each). The sequence derives from a man aged 18 to 30 in good health. Some clones in this sample may be carry-over from other donors' samples. The sequenced material came from memory CD8+ T cells from PBMCs. The subset is: CD45RO+ cells pooled with CCR7-negative TemRA cells. CDR3 DNA sequence: TGTGCCAGCAGAATCGACGGGGCTTGGGAGCAGTACTTC. This translates into CASRIDGAWEQYF.